A single sample gave rise to the 21 T cell receptor beta chains below, sequenced in a study of T cells in Graves' hyperthyroidism and ophthalmopathy. Amplification yielded TCR beta CDR3 regions, with RNA transcripts as the source. RT-PCR in the first round (using the HTBI primer set) targeted the TCR CDR3. Each CDR3 protein is one row after TCRdb ran MiXCR on the multiplex PCR reads. The sample shows about 380,000 distinct CDR3 sequences, around 13% of them seen only once. The sequenced sample was blood. The source of these receptors is a woman in her sixties with Graves' hyperthyroidism.

V gene TRBV19 combines with J gene TRBJ1-2; the match to TRBD1 covers 8 bases. The germline CDR1 and CDR2 sequences are LNHDA and SQIVND (reference sequence). The V segment lost 5 bases and the J segment 3 bases; nucleotides outside the gene matches: 5. The CDR3 covers 14 residues. CDR3 protein: CASSEGDRYYGYTF. CDR3 nucleotide sequence: TGTGCCAGTAGTGAGGGGGACAGGTACTATGGCTACACCTTC.

The sample holds many counts of this clonotype. The genes are TRBV2 and TRBJ2-1; 7 bases match TRBD1. Germline CDR1 and CDR2: SNHLY and FYNNEI. This CDR3 region has 14 residues. V was clipped by 6 bases and J by 6 bases; unmatched bases: 8. The CDR3 sequence: CASRDTGAGNEQFF. The DNA for the CDR3 is TGTGCCAGCAGGGATACAGGGGCGGGCAATGAGCAGTTCTTC.

This clonotype was recorded many times. CDR3: CASSPPGGGAGYGYTF. CDR3 in DNA: TGTGCCAGCTCACCACCCGGAGGAGGGGCTGGCTATGGCTACACCTTC. The chain uses TRBV18 and TRBJ1-2; TRBD1 is a possible D gene (5 bases). The CDR3 contains 16 residues. Trimming stripped 0 bases from V and 4 bases from J, with 15 bases between. In germline, CDR1 is KGHSH, CDR2 LQKENI.

The sample holds a few counts of this clonotype. The chain combines TRBV5-4 with TRBJ2-3; maybe TRBD2 (5 bases). From germline, CDR1 is SGHNT and CDR2 YYREEE (reference sequence). The CDR3 is 15 amino acids. The V and J ends lost 4 bases and 4 bases respectively, with 16 bases between them. As DNA, the CDR3 is TGTGCCAGCAGCCCCCGGGAATTAATCCCAGATACGCAGTATTTT. It translates to CASSPRELIPDTQYF. Variable domain in full (rest from reference TRBV5-4 and TRBJ2-3): ETGVTQSPTHLIKTRGQQVTLRCSSQSGHNTVSWYQQALGQGPQFIFQYYREEENGRGNFPPRFSGLQFPNYSSELNVNALELDDSALYLCASSPRELIPDTQYFGPGTRLTVL.

This clonotype was recorded many times. The chain has TRBV30 and TRBJ2-3; 9 bases map to TRBD2. Germline CDR1 GTSNPN, CDR2 SVGIG (reference sequence). CDR3 length equals 15 residues. The V gene end was trimmed by 0 bases and the J gene end by 6 bases; junction bases not matched to a gene: 7. The CDR3 region is CAWSVPSGMGDTQYF. CDR3 DNA sequence: TGTGCCTGGAGTGTACCTAGCGGGATGGGGGATACGCAGTATTTT.

The chain has TRBV9 and TRBJ2-7; no clear D gene. The V gene lost 5 bases and the J gene lost 0 bases, with 12 bases spanning the gap. Germline CDR1 and CDR2: SGDLS and YYNGEE. There are 14 residues in the CDR3. CDR3 bases: TGTGCCAGCAGTGCCGGGCGGAGCTCCTACGAGCAGTACTTC. It encodes CASSAGRSSYEQYF.

The sample holds many counts of this clonotype. The J gene is TRBJ2-3, the V gene TRBV6-1; TRBD2 aligns across 12 bases. J lost 2 bases, V lost 3 bases, and 3 bases had no gene match. This CDR3 comprises 16 residues. In germline, CDR1 is MNHNS, CDR2 SASEGT. The DNA of the CDR3 is TGTGCCAGCAGTGACGGACTAGCGGGGACCACAGATACGCAGTATTTT. Protein: CASSDGLAGTTDTQYF.

This clonotype was picked up many times. The gene calls are TRBV7-3 and TRBJ2-7, with D maybe TRBD2 (6 bases). The CDR3 is 13 amino acids. CDR1 SGHTA and CDR2 FQGTGA come from the germline V gene. V was cut by 5 bases and J by 4 bases, with 12 bases left in between. In DNA, the CDR3 is TGTGCCAGCAGCGACGGGGCGGGGTACGAGCAGTACTTC. Its protein is CASSDGAGYEQYF.

This chain uses TRBV29-1 with TRBJ2-4; 7 bases line up with TRBD2. J lost 0 bases, V lost 3 bases, and 14 bases had no gene match. Per germline, CDR1 SQVTM and CDR2 ANQGSEA. The CDR3 runs 18 residues. The chain's CDR3 is CSVEAAAGAPIAKNIQYF. As DNA, the CDR3 is TGCAGCGTTGAGGCGGCCGCGGGAGCCCCTATAGCCAAAAACATTCAGTACTTC. The full variable domain, in which reference TRBV29-1 and TRBJ2-4 provide the parts outside the CDR3, is SAVISQKPSRDICQRGTSLTIQCQVDSQVTMMFWYRQQPGQSLTLIATANQGSEATYESGFVIDKFPISRPNLTFSTLTVSNMSPEDSSIYLCSVEAAAGAPIAKNIQYFGAGTRLSVL.

This clonotype was picked up many times. The CDR3 nucleotides are TGTGCCAGCAGTTTGACAGGCCTTACGTCTGAAGCTTTCTTT. This gives the protein CASSLTGLTSEAFF. The chain is built from TRBV28 and TRBJ1-1; TRBD1 is a possible D gene (6 bases). In germline, CDR1 is MDHEN, CDR2 SYDVKM. The CDR3 is 14 residues long. Trimming cost V 3 bases and J 6 bases, with 14 bases left between them.

This clonotype was counted at least ten times. V is TRBV27 and J is TRBJ1-1; the D is unclear. Germline values: CDR1 MNHEY, CDR2 SMNVEV (reference sequence). Trimming took off 3 bases at V and 3 bases at J, with 8 bases between the two ends. CDR3 length: 13 residues. CDR3 DNA: TGTGCCAGCAGTTTTTCTGCGGACACTGAAGCTTTCTTT. This sequence encodes CASSFSADTEAFF.

As to this clonotype: A read error may be the cause here, since a much bigger clone is one base away. The chain uses TRBV11-2 and TRBJ2-1; 7 positions match TRBD2. The CDR3 spans 15 residues. Germline-derived CDR1 and CDR2 are SGHAT and FQNNGV. The CDR3 reads CASSLVGGRGGEQLF. CDR3 nucleotides: TGTGCCAGCAGCTTAGTGGGCGGGAGAGGAGGGGAGCAGCTCTTC. The variable domain in full, with the rest retrieved from reference TRBV11-2 and TRBJ2-1, is EAGVAQSPRYKIIEKRQSVAFWCNPISGHATLYWYQQILGQGPKLLIQFQNNGVVDDSQLPKDRFSAERLKGVDSTLKIQPAKLEDSAVYLCASSLVGGRGGEQLFGPGTRLTVL.

This clonotype was seen ten or more times. The chain is built from TRBV12-3 or TRBV12-4 and TRBJ2-1, with 7 bases aligning to TRBD1. The trim removed 0 bases at V and 4 bases at J, leaving 9 bases unmatched. The CDR3 extends over 17 amino acids. The CDR3 nucleotides read TGTGCCAGCAGTTTAGCCGTGACGGGACAGAGATACAATGAGCAGTTCTTC. It is translated as CASSLAVTGQRYNEQFF.

This clonotype was observed a few times. The chain employs TRBV6-1 and TRBJ2-5; D possibly corresponds to TRBD2 (7 bases). This CDR3 region has 18 residues. The ends were cut back, 3 bases at V and 2 bases at J, with 22 bases in the middle. Germline V gene sequence: CDR1 MNHNS, CDR2 SASEGT. The CDR3 DNA reads TGTGCCAGCAGTGAGAACCCTACAGGGCGGGAGCTGCAAGAGACCCAGTACTTC. Its protein is CASSENPTGRELQETQYF.

About this clonotype: A much larger clone lies one base from this, so it may be a read error. Here the CDR3 reads CASSVPSLGLNEQFF. The CDR3 DNA reads as TGTGCCAGCAGCGTTCCTAGCCTAGGGCTGAATGAGCAGTTCTTC. The chain is built from TRBV11-3 and TRBJ2-1, with D perhaps TRBD2 (5 bases). CDR3 length equals 15 residues. The V and J ends lost 5 bases and 7 bases respectively, with 18 bases between them. Per the germline V gene, CDR1 is SGHNT and CDR2 is YENEEA.

The genes are TRBV19 and TRBJ1-5; possibly TRBD1 for D (6 bases). V lost 4 bases and J lost 1, with 17 bases in between. CDR3 length: 17 amino acids. Germline-derived CDR1 and CDR2 are LNHDA and SQIVND (reference sequence). CDR3 sequence: CASSTEGGLMSNQPQHF. The DNA of the CDR3 is TGTGCCAGTAGTACAGAGGGGGGATTGATGAGCAATCAGCCCCAGCATTTT.

This clonotype occurred many times. The chain has TRBV28 and TRBJ2-1; D call uncertain. From germline, CDR1 is MDHEN and CDR2 SYDVKM. V was trimmed by 5 bases and J by 6 bases, leaving 8 bases between them. This CDR3 is 12 amino acids long. The CDR3 DNA sequence: TGTGCCAGCAGTATAGGGCCCAATGAGCAGTTCTTC. This codes for CASSIGPNEQFF.

This clonotype was observed at least ten times. DNA for the CDR3: TGCGCCAGCAGCTTTGCGGGACGGGCCTACGAGCAGTACTTC. This encodes CASSFAGRAYEQYF. The chain uses TRBV5-1 and TRBJ2-7; the D gene is possibly TRBD2 (6 bases). This CDR3 has 14 residues. V was cut by 2 bases and J by 2 bases, with 11 bases left in between. CDR1 and CDR2 from the germline V gene are SGHRS and YFSETQ.

This clonotype was seen many times. The chain is built from TRBV12-3 or TRBV12-4 and TRBJ2-1; 10 bases are a match to TRBD2. Trimming took 3 bases from V and 4 from J; bases not matched to a gene: 6. CDR3 length equals 16 residues. CDR3 in amino acids: CASSFGGLAVYNEQFF. CDR3 DNA: TGTGCCAGCAGTTTTGGTGGACTAGCGGTTTACAATGAGCAGTTCTTC.

This clonotype was picked up many times. V and J are TRBV6-1 and TRBJ2-7; TRBD2 aligns across 8 bases. After removal of 5 bases from V and 7 bases from J, the junction contained 7 bases not matched to a gene. This CDR3 is built from 13 residues. The germline V gene has CDR1 MNHNS and CDR2 SASEGT. As DNA, the CDR3 is TGTGCCAGCAGTTCCGCGACTAGCGTGGAGCAGTACTTC. The encoded protein is CASSSATSVEQYF.

There are many counts of this clonotype. The chain has TRBV7-3 and TRBJ2-7, with no clear D. The germline gives CDR1 SGHTA, CDR2 FQGTGA. The CDR3 runs to 16 residues. Trimming left V 1 base short and J 6 bases short, with 19 bases between. The DNA of the CDR3 is TGTGCCAGCAGCTTAAATGCTCCCTCAACACCCGGCGAGCAGTACTTC. Amino acid sequence: CASSLNAPSTPGEQYF.